This T cell receptor (beta chain) derives from a study of T cell changes during pregnancy in multiple sclerosis. Trimming took 4 bases from V and 0 from J, leaving 12 bases between them. The germline V gene has CDR1 MNHEY and CDR2 SMNVEV (reference sequence). This CDR3 contains 16 residues. Assay: immunoSEQ multiplex PCR; the TCRdb copy retains only in-frame clones and omits some. Counted here are approximately 88,000 clones, 90% to 95% occurring once; the ten biggest clones make up approximately 4.7%. This sequence was found in a female donor with multiple sclerosis, enrolled in a pregnancy study. This chain joins TRBV27 and TRBJ2-2; D perhaps matches TRBD1 (5 bases). The specimen comprised peripheral blood, sampled in the first trimester of pregnancy. CDR3 in DNA: TGTGCCAGCAGTTCCCGCAGGGAACCGAACACCGGGGAGCTGTTTTTT. Translation: CASSSRREPNTGELFF.